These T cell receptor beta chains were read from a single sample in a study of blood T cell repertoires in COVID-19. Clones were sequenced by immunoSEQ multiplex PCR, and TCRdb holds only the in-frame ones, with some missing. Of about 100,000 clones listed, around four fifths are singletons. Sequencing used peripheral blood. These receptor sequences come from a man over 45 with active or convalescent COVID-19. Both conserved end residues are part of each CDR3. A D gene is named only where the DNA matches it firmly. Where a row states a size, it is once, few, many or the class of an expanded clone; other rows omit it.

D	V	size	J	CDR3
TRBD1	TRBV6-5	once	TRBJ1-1	CASSYDRGTEAFF
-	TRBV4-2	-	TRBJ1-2	CASSPEIQVYGYTF
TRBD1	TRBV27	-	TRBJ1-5	CASSSLRTGSSNQPQHF
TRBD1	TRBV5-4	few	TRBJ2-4	CASSDQQGAAKNIQYF
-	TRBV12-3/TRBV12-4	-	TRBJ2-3	CASSLSGDTQYF
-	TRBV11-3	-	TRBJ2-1	CASSPVGGAYNEQFF
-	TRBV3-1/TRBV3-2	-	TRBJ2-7	CASSQDQDEQYF
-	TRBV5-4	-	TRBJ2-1	CASSPRAGPSSSYNEQFF
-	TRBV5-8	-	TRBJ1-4	CASSSPELGEKLFF
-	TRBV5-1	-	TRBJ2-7	CASSLSGVVFSYEQYF
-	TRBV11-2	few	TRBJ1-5	CASSARDYEPQHF
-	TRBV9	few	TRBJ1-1	CASSRSGRNTEAFF
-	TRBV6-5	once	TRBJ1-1	CASSYSGHSSTEAFF
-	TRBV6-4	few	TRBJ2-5	CASSKKESETQYF
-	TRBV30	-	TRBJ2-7	CAGRGALSYEQYF
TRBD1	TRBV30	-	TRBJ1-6	CAWTTGETYNSPLHF
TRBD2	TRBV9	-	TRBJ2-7	CASSVGGTSGGLQEQYF
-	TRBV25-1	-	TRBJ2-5	CASRNYAETQYF
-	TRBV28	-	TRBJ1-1	CATKGLSTEAFF
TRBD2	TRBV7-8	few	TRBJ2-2	CASSSRTRGAGELFF
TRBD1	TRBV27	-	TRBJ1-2	CASKFGQGSYGYTF
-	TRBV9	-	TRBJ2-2	CASSPFSGNTGELFF
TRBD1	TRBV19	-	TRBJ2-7	CASSTGDSHYEQYF
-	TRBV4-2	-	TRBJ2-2	CASSPYLDGGSDTGELFF
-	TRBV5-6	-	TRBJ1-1	CASSLDQGMNTEAFF
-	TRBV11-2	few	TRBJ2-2	CASSSTGAGELFF
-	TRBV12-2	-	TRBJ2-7	CASRPKWRDSYEQYF